One sample yielded the 26 T cell receptor beta chains listed below, sequenced in a study of blood T cell repertoires in COVID-19. The repertoire was sequenced with immunoSEQ multiplex PCR; TCRdb's copy has only in-frame clones and lacks some. In the table there are approximately 85,000 clones, roughly 90% of which are singletons. The specimen sequenced was peripheral blood. These receptors all come from a man aged 50-60 years with active or convalescent COVID-19.

The V gene is TRBV19, the J gene TRBJ2-3; 11 bases map to TRBD2. With 5 bases clipped from V and 14 bases from J, the junction kept 12 bases outside the gene matches. This CDR3 is 14 amino acids long. Germline V gene lookup returns CDR1 LNHDA and CDR2 SQIVND (reference sequence). The CDR3 bases are TGTGCCAGTAGTTCGCCGGGACTAGCGGACCCCGGGTATTTT. This codes for CASSSPGLADPGYF.

The rearrangement joins TRBV11-2 to TRBJ2-5, with 8 bases lining up with TRBD1. The germline CDR1 and CDR2 sequences are SGHAT and FQNNGV. This CDR3 contains 15 residues. V gave up 2 bases and J gave up 5 bases; unmatched junction bases: 7. The CDR3 here is CASSLQGALGETQYF. The CDR3 nucleotides read TGTGCCAGCAGCTTACAGGGGGCTTTGGGTGAGACCCAGTACTTC.

This clone was counted once. CDR3 amino acids: CASSLARQGAPNEKLFF. The CDR3 nucleotides read TGTGCCAGCAGCTTAGCGAGACAGGGGGCCCCTAATGAAAAACTGTTTTTT. The gene calls are TRBV7-8 and TRBJ1-4; 10 bases are a match to TRBD1. The V gene's germline CDR1 is SGHVS and CDR2 FQNEAQ. J lost 3 bases, V lost 0 bases, and 4 bases had no gene match. The CDR3 covers 17 residues.

The chain couples TRBV5-1 to TRBJ2-7; D might be TRBD1 (6 bases). CDR3 length: 14 amino acids. Germline CDR1 SGHRS, CDR2 YFSETQ. V was shortened by 3 bases and J by 2 bases, with 12 bases between the two germline ends. CDR3 nucleotides: TGCGCCAGCAGCTCGCAGGGGCAAACCTACGAGCAGTACTTC. Translation gives CASSSQGQTYEQYF. Supplemented by reference TRBV5-1 and TRBJ2-7, the full variable domain reads KAGVTQTPRYLIKTRGQQVTLSCSPISGHRSVSWYQQTPGQGLQFLFEYFSETQRNKGNFPGRFSGRQFSNSRSEMNVSTLELGDSALYLCASSSQGQTYEQYFGPGTRLTVT.

The rearrangement joins TRBV5-4 to TRBJ2-5; a possible D gene is TRBD1 (5 bases). Trimming cost V 5 bases and J 3 bases, with 14 bases left between them. From germline, CDR1 is SGHNT and CDR2 YYREEE (reference sequence). This CDR3 has 14 residues. Here the CDR3 DNA reads TGTGCCAGCAGAAATCAGGGTCAGGAAGAGACCCAGTACTTC. Protein sequence: CASRNQGQEETQYF.

J is TRBJ1-5 and V is TRBV9; D unresolved. In germline, CDR1 is SGDLS, CDR2 YYNGEE. This CDR3 is built from 15 residues. Trimming removed 0 bases from V and 8 bases from J, with 15 bases in between. CDR3 sequence: CASSVGIRFAEPQHF. The DNA for the CDR3 is TGTGCCAGCAGCGTAGGAATCAGGTTTGCTGAGCCCCAGCATTTT.

The table lists this clone with a few counts. The chain employs TRBV27 and TRBJ2-5, with D perhaps TRBD2 (6 bases). Germline CDR1 and CDR2: MNHEY and SMNVEV (reference sequence). Trimming left V 5 bases short and J 7 bases short, with 23 bases between. The CDR3 has 16 amino acids. CDR3 sequence: CASSPAGWEPSPTQYF. Here the CDR3 DNA reads TGTGCCAGCAGTCCCGCGGGGTGGGAACCCAGTCCGACCCAGTACTTC.

This chain links TRBV30 with TRBJ2-1; the match to TRBD2 covers 7 bases. The CDR3 runs to 13 residues. V trimming: 1 base; J trimming: 6 bases; junction bases outside the gene matches: 3. Germline CDR1 reads GTSNPN; CDR2 reads SVGIG (reference sequence). The CDR3: CAWSGLAPNEQFF. CDR3 DNA sequence: TGTGCCTGGAGTGGACTAGCCCCCAATGAGCAGTTCTTC.

This chain connects TRBV14 to TRBJ2-3; TRBD2 agrees at 8 bases. There are 19 residues in the CDR3. Germline values: CDR1 SGHDN, CDR2 FVKESK. V was pared by 5 bases and J by 2 bases, with 18 bases of the junction left unmatched. As DNA, the CDR3 is TGTGCCAGCAGCGGGGTGGTAGCGGGAATTCGAGCAGTCACAGATACGCAGTATTTT. Translated, it gives CASSGVVAGIRAVTDTQYF.

This sequence joins TRBV7-8 and TRBJ2-1, with D unresolved. Trimming pared 5 bases from V and 8 bases from J, leaving 16 bases between. The CDR3 spans 14 residues. Germline CDR1 reads SGHVS; CDR2 reads FQNEAQ. CDR3 protein: CASSQPVIDYEQFF. The CDR3 region has the DNA TGTGCCAGCAGCCAGCCGGTCATTGACTATGAGCAGTTCTTC.

The genes are TRBV15 and TRBJ2-7; D might be TRBD2 (6 bases). Germline loops: CDR1 LNHNV, CDR2 YYDKDF (reference sequence). Trimming left V 0 bases short and J 5 bases short, with 11 bases between. The CDR3 is made up of 14 amino acids. The CDR3, as DNA: TGTGCCACCAGCAGAGATGAGGCGGGACACGAGCAGTACTTC. Protein: CATSRDEAGHEQYF.

The chain carries TRBV30 and TRBJ1-5, with 7 nucleotides matching TRBD1. CDR1 and CDR2 from the germline V gene are GTSNPN and SVGIG (reference sequence). This CDR3 comprises 13 residues. With V trimmed by 1 base and J by 5 bases, 2 bases remained unmatched. The CDR3 DNA reads as TGTGCCTGGAGTGCCGACAGGGATCAGCCCCAGCATTTT. Translating it yields CAWSADRDQPQHF.

This chain links TRBV6-5 with TRBJ2-7; 7 nucleotides align to TRBD2. V dropped 3 bases and J dropped 6; count of bases not matched to a gene: 8. The germline CDR1 and CDR2 sequences are MNHEY and SVGAGI. CDR3 length: 14 residues. The CDR3 loop is CASSYLLASGEQYF. As DNA, the CDR3 is TGTGCCAGCAGTTATTTACTAGCGTCAGGCGAGCAGTACTTC.

This chain joins TRBV19 and TRBJ1-2, with D unresolved. Germline lookup yields CDR1 LNHDA and CDR2 SQIVND (reference sequence). V lost 6 bases to trimming and J lost 2 bases, with 10 bases between them. CDR3 length: 13 residues. CDR3 in DNA: TGTGCCAGTAGCTCTCTGCGGAACTATGGCTACACCTTC. Protein product: CASSSLRNYGYTF.

The chain is built from TRBV28 and TRBJ2-5, with TRBD2 identical over 12 bases. The CDR3 is 16 amino acids. The germline CDR1 and CDR2 sequences are MDHEN and SYDVKM. V was pared by 0 bases and J by 5 bases, with 4 bases of the junction left unmatched. The CDR3 nucleotides read TGTGCCAGCAGTTTATGGCTAGCGGGAGGGGGGGAGACCCAGTACTTC. Translating it yields CASSLWLAGGGETQYF. Together with reference TRBV28 and TRBJ2-5, the CDR3 gives the full variable domain: DVKVTQSSRYLVKRTGEKVFLECVQDMDHENMFWYRQDPGLGLRLIYFSYDVKMKEKGDIPEGYSVSREKKERFSLILESASTNQTSMYLCASSLWLAGGGETQYFGPGTRLLVL.

This clone was observed a single time. The chain has TRBV25-1 and TRBJ2-5; 7 nucleotides align to TRBD2. In germline, CDR1 is MGHDK, CDR2 SYGVNS. Unmatched junction bases numbered 2, after V lost 1 base and J lost 3 bases. This CDR3 is 14 amino acids long. CDR3 nucleotide sequence: TGTGCCAGCAGTGAATTTCGGGGGGAAGAGACCCAGTACTTC. Its translation: CASSEFRGEETQYF. Drawing the rest from reference TRBV25-1 and TRBJ2-5, the complete variable domain is EADIYQTPRYLVIGTGKKITLECSQTMGHDKMYWYQQDPGMELHLIHYSYGVNSTEKGDLSSESTVSRIRTEHFPLTLESARPSHTSQYLCASSEFRGEETQYFGPGTRLLVL.

This chain joins TRBV28 and TRBJ1-4; D is undetermined. The length of the CDR3 is 14 residues. Trimming took off 5 bases at V and 7 bases at J, with 14 bases between the two ends. The germline V gene has CDR1 MDHEN and CDR2 SYDVKM. The CDR3 bases are TGTGCCAGCAGTCAGACAACACGGGGTGAAAAACTGTTTTTT. The encoded protein is CASSQTTRGEKLFF.

The genes are TRBV4-1 and TRBJ2-7, with a possible D match to TRBD1 (6 bases). This CDR3 is 14 amino acids long. The V gene's germline CDR1 is MGHRA and CDR2 YSYEKL. V shed 4 bases and J shed 2 bases, with 12 bases lying between them. The chain's CDR3 is CASSRGQNTYEQYF. CDR3 in DNA: TGCGCCAGCAGCCGAGGACAGAACACCTACGAGCAGTACTTC.

This clone was counted once. Being one base from a much bigger clone, this may be a read error. J is TRBJ1-2 and V is TRBV25-1; 7 bases align to TRBD1. The germline CDR1 and CDR2 sequences are MGHDK and SYGVNS. This CDR3 has 13 amino acids. The junction had 2 bases not matched to a gene; V was cut back by 3 bases and J by 4 bases. The chain's CDR3 is CASSEDRSYGYTF. The CDR3, as DNA: TGTGCCAGCAGTGAGGACAGGTCCTATGGCTACACCTTC.

The chain has TRBV5-1 and TRBJ1-1; D not resolved. Germline V lookup: CDR1 SGHRS, CDR2 YFSETQ. Trimming took off 1 base at V and 4 bases at J, with 11 bases between the two ends. CDR3 length: 14 residues. The CDR3 is CASSLIQASTEAFF. The CDR3 coding sequence is TGCGCCAGCAGCTTGATCCAGGCCAGCACTGAAGCTTTCTTT.

The chain has TRBV4-1 and TRBJ1-2, with D uncertain. This CDR3 contains 15 residues. Germline CDR1 MGHRA, CDR2 YSYEKL. V lost 0 bases and J lost 2, with 10 bases in between. CDR3 nucleotide sequence: TGCGCCAGCAGCCAAGAATGGAGGGAGAACTATGGCTACACCTTC. Its translation is CASSQEWRENYGYTF.

The chain couples TRBV5-1 to TRBJ2-3, with D maybe TRBD1 (5 bases). The CDR3 sequence is 16 residues long. V was cut by 2 bases and J by 0 bases, with 13 bases left in between. The V gene's germline CDR1 is SGHRS and CDR2 YFSETQ. The CDR3 nucleotides are TGCGCCAGCAGCTTCGACAGCCCCTACAGCACAGATACGCAGTATTTT. This gives the protein CASSFDSPYSTDTQYF.

The V call is TRBV6-6, the J call TRBJ2-5, with D perhaps TRBD1 (5 bases). The CDR3 runs 13 residues. Germline lookup yields CDR1 MNHNY and CDR2 SVGAGI (reference sequence). Trimming removed 5 bases from V and 3 bases from J, with 10 bases in between. This CDR3 is CASSLPGKETQYF. DNA of the CDR3: TGTGCCAGCAGTCTTCCAGGGAAAGAGACCCAGTACTTC.

Here the CDR3 reads CASQPGGINYGYTF. The CDR3 coding sequence is TGTGCCAGTCAACCGGGGGGGATCAACTATGGCTACACCTTC. The genes are TRBV19 and TRBJ1-2, with a tentative D call TRBD1 (5 bases). The CDR3 is 14 amino acids. The V end was cut by 8 bases, the J end by 2 bases, with 15 bases between. Looked up from germline, CDR1 is LNHDA and CDR2 is SQIVND (reference sequence).

The chain carries TRBV4-3 and TRBJ1-4, with a tentative D call TRBD1 (6 bases). The V gene's germline CDR1 is LGHNA and CDR2 YSLEER. This CDR3 has 13 amino acids. V was pared by 4 bases and J by 8 bases, with 11 bases between. The CDR3 loop is CASSPGVREKLFF. DNA of the CDR3: TGCGCCAGCAGCCCAGGGGTACGAGAAAAACTGTTTTTT.

A single count supports this clone. The chain joins TRBV19 to TRBJ2-4, with a tentative D call TRBD2 (5 bases). Germline loops: CDR1 LNHDA, CDR2 SQIVND (reference sequence). There are 15 residues in the CDR3. The germline V and J ends were trimmed by 1 base and 1 base, with 8 bases remaining between them. The CDR3 DNA sequence: TGTGCCAGTAGTATAGGAACGGGGGCCAAAAACATTCAGTACTTC. This gives the protein CASSIGTGAKNIQYF.